The rows below give T cell receptor beta chains drawn from one sample of a study of shared clonotypes between healthy human individuals. Here immunoSEQ multiplex PCR was the method, and the copy in TCRdb shows in-frame clones only, minus some. The table lists about 2.2 million clones, roughly 93% of them singletons. The source material was naive CD8+ T cells from PBMCs. The receptors here all came from a man aged 18 to 30 in good health. Some clones in this sample may be carry-over from other donors' samples. CDR3s include the opening cysteine and the closing phenylalanine or tryptophan. The D gene is left open where the match is weak. Not every row has a clone size; where given, it reads once, few, many or a size class.

V	J	D	size	CDR3	DNA
TRBV19	TRBJ2-1	-	-	CASSIDLERFNEQFF	TGTGCCAGTAGTATAGATCTCGAGAGGTTCAATGAGCAGTTCTTC
TRBV28	TRBJ2-5	TRBD2	-	CASSGPAGAYQETQYF	TGTGCCAGCAGTGGACCAGCGGGGGCGTACCAAGAGACCCAGTACTTC
TRBV28	TRBJ2-7	TRBD1	-	CASSLLRTGDLYEQYF	TGTGCCAGCAGTTTATTGAGGACAGGGGATCTCTACGAGCAGTACTTC
TRBV28	TRBJ2-7	TRBD2	-	CASSFTSGSTEQYF	TGTGCCAGCAGTTTTACTAGCGGGAGTACCGAGCAGTACTTC
TRBV9	TRBJ2-7	TRBD1	few	CASSVAGQGYEQYF	TGTGCCAGCAGCGTAGCGGGACAGGGCTACGAGCAGTACTTC
TRBV2	TRBJ1-4	-	-	CASRASKLFF	TGTGCCAGCAGGGCCAGTAAACTGTTTTTT
TRBV7-9	TRBJ1-2	-	-	CASSSSRVPRDGYTF	TGTGCCAGCAGCTCGAGTCGGGTTCCACGTGATGGCTACACCTTC
TRBV4-1	TRBJ2-7	-	-	CASSRSVARVYEQYF	TGCGCCAGCAGCCGGTCGGTGGCCCGTGTCTACGAGCAGTACTTC
TRBV4-3	TRBJ2-4	-	once	CASSQLLGPLGENIQYF	TGCGCCAGCAGCCAACTCTTAGGCCCCCTCGGGGAAAACATTCAGTACTTC
TRBV4-1	TRBJ1-4	-	-	CASSQLVNSWDSNEKLFF	TGCGCCAGCAGCCAACTCGTTAATTCGTGGGACTCTAATGAAAAACTGTTTTTT
TRBV4-3	TRBJ2-7	-	-	CASSQDNNLWSYEQYF	TGCGCCAGCAGCCAAGACAACAACCTCTGGTCCTACGAGCAGTACTTC
TRBV5-4	TRBJ2-7	TRBD2	once	CASSLAVVAGVYEQYF	TGTGCCAGCAGCTTGGCCGTCGTAGCGGGAGTATACGAGCAGTACTTC
TRBV15	TRBJ1-1	TRBD1	-	CATSRPGQGWDTEAFF	TGTGCCACCAGCAGACCTGGACAGGGATGGGACACTGAAGCTTTCTTT
TRBV4-2	TRBJ2-2	-	-	CASTKRGSANTGELFF	TGTGCCAGCACCAAACGGGGTAGCGCGAACACCGGGGAGCTGTTTTTT
TRBV14	TRBJ2-1	TRBD2	-	CASSQEGGGIYYNEQFF	TGTGCCAGCAGCCAAGAGGGCGGGGGGATATACTACAATGAGCAGTTCTTC
TRBV7-9	TRBJ2-7	-	once	CASSLADRGHYEQYF	TGTGCCAGCAGCTTAGCGGACCGGGGACACTACGAGCAGTACTTC
TRBV4-2	TRBJ2-3	-	-	CASSPSRLGPSTDTQYF	TGTGCCAGCAGCCCCTCACGTCTCGGACCTAGCACAGATACGCAGTATTTT
TRBV27	TRBJ2-1	TRBD1	-	CASIPRDSSYNEQFF	TGTGCCAGCATCCCCCGGGACAGCTCCTACAATGAGCAGTTCTTC
TRBV27	TRBJ1-1	-	-	CASSLVIGADTEAFF	TGTGCCAGCAGTTTAGTGATCGGGGCGGACACTGAAGCTTTCTTT
TRBV5-1	TRBJ1-2	-	-	CASTEGLGLNYGYTF	TGCGCCAGCACTGAGGGGCTGGGACTTAACTATGGCTACACCTTC
TRBV19	TRBJ1-1	-	-	CASSIGSLGTTEAFF	TGTGCCAGTAGTATAGGATCGCTGGGGACGACTGAAGCTTTCTTT
TRBV4-1	TRBJ2-7	-	-	CASSQGISYEQYF	TGCGCCAGCAGCCAAGGGATTTCCTACGAGCAGTACTTC
TRBV9	TRBJ2-7	-	-	CASSVGAGPQWEQYF	TGTGCCAGCAGCGTAGGGGCAGGGCCCCAATGGGAGCAGTACTTC
TRBV18	TRBJ2-1	TRBD2	-	CASSPELAVRSYNEQFF	TGTGCCAGCTCACCCGAACTAGCGGTCCGCTCCTACAATGAGCAGTTCTTC
TRBV6-5	TRBJ2-7	-	-	CASSSVGGSYEQYF	TGTGCCAGCAGTTCGGTTGGTGGCTCCTACGAGCAGTACTTC
TRBV29-1	TRBJ1-1	TRBD1	once	CSAGGTAYTEAFF	TGCAGCGCGGGGGGGACAGCCTACACTGAAGCTTTCTTT
TRBV4-1	TRBJ2-7	-	once	CASSHSSSSSYEQYF	TGCGCCAGCAGCCACTCTTCATCCAGCTCCTACGAGCAGTACTTC
TRBV2	TRBJ2-1	TRBD2	-	CASSDGSGSGFGEQFF	TGTGCCAGCAGTGATGGGAGCGGGAGTGGGTTTGGTGAGCAGTTCTTC
TRBV7-9	TRBJ2-1	TRBD1	-	CASSRGTGLYNEQFF	TGTGCCAGCAGCCGAGGGACAGGGCTCTACAATGAGCAGTTCTTC
TRBV5-1	TRBJ2-1	-	once	CASSLGSNKANEQFF	TGCGCCAGCAGCTTGGGTAGCAACAAGGCCAATGAGCAGTTCTTC
TRBV5-1	TRBJ2-7	-	-	CASSLARTGTNHEQYF	TGCGCCAGCAGCTTGGCCCGTACAGGCACGAACCACGAGCAGTACTTC
TRBV7-8	TRBJ1-1	-	-	CASSSKQVNTEAFF	TGTGCCAGCAGCTCAAAACAGGTGAACACTGAAGCTTTCTTT
TRBV27	TRBJ1-1	-	-	CASSSLTWNTEAFF	TGTGCCAGCAGTTCTCTGACATGGAACACTGAAGCTTTCTTT
TRBV19	TRBJ1-1	-	-	CASSTSNTEAFF	TGTGCCAGTAGTACCTCGAACACTGAAGCTTTCTTT
TRBV6-5	TRBJ1-2	-	-	CASSSATGRFNYGYTF	TGTGCCAGCAGTTCGGCAACAGGGCGCTTTAACTATGGCTACACCTTC
TRBV11-2	TRBJ2-1	-	-	CASSLAGNRPYNEQFF	TGTGCCAGCAGCTTAGCCGGGAACAGGCCCTACAATGAGCAGTTCTTC
TRBV4-3	TRBJ1-3	TRBD1	once	CASSQGTGLNTIYF	TGCGCCAGCAGCCAAGGGACAGGGCTAAACACCATATATTTT
TRBV10-1	TRBJ2-3	TRBD2	-	CASSDGPSGRTDTQYF	TGCGCCAGCAGTGACGGGCCTAGCGGGAGGACAGATACGCAGTATTTT
TRBV4-3	TRBJ2-1	TRBD2	-	CASSPLAGGSNEQFF	TGCGCCAGCAGCCCATTAGCGGGTGGGTCCAATGAGCAGTTCTTC
TRBV6-1	TRBJ1-2	TRBD1	-	CASRAGTGGGYTF	TGTGCCAGCAGGGCCGGGACAGGGGGTGGCTACACCTTC
TRBV28	TRBJ2-1	-	-	CASSLPSLGRLYNEQFF	TGTGCCAGCAGTTTACCTTCGTTAGGGCGACTATACAATGAGCAGTTCTTC
TRBV10-1	TRBJ1-5	-	once	CASSESAGWLPCSPQHF	TGCGCCAGCAGTGAGTCGGCAGGATGGCTTCCTTGTAGTCCCCAGCATTTT